This T cell receptor (beta chain) came from a study of shared clonotypes between healthy human individuals. Repertoires were generated with immunoSEQ multiplex PCR, while TCRdb's copy carries only in-frame clones and drops some. The sample shows about 500,000 clones, around 77% of them seen only once. As for this clone: A much bigger clone sits one base away, suggesting this may be a read error.

The CDR3 covers 12 residues. CDR1 and CDR2 from the germline V gene are SGHDT and YYEEEE. V dropped 4 bases and J dropped 0 bases, with 3 bases sitting between them. Material: PBMCs. This receptor was identified in a woman aged 35 to 49 in good health. Some clones in this sample may be carry-over from other donors' samples. This rearrangement joins TRBV5-6 to TRBJ2-3; D gene unclear. This CDR3 reads CASSPSTDTQYF. The CDR3 coding sequence is TGTGCCAGCAGCCCTAGCACAGATACGCAGTATTTT.